These 22 T cell receptor beta chains originate from one sample sequenced in a study of patients and donors after allogeneic stem cell transplantation. One entry per CDR3 protein, called by TCRdb with MiXCR from the RT-PCR reads. Among 70,000 to 85,000 distinct CDR3 sequences, around a quarter were seen once, and the ten largest hold around 27%. Material for sequencing was blood, either unsorted or a sorted T cell fraction (not recorded which). These receptors were collected from a human donor who was either an allogeneic HSCT recipient or a stem cell or donor lymphocyte infusion donor (not recorded which). It is not recorded whose cells these are; they may come from a transplant donor.

V usage is TRBV7-2 and J usage is TRBJ2-3, with TRBD1 identical over 7 bases. The CDR3 contains 14 residues. The germline CDR1 and CDR2 sequences are SGHTA and FQGNSA. V lost 8 bases and J lost 3; bases outside the gene matches: 8. DNA of the CDR3: TGTGCCAGCGTATTAGACAGGGTGACAGATACGCAGTATTTT. Encoded protein: CASVLDRVTDTQYF.

This clonotype was found many times. The genes are TRBV5-1 and TRBJ1-3; possibly TRBD1 for D (5 bases). Per germline, CDR1 SGHRS and CDR2 YFSETQ. Trimming took 4 bases from V and 5 from J, leaving 16 bases between them. This CDR3 spans 15 amino acids. The CDR3 is CASSLPQGRRNTIYF. The CDR3 DNA follows: TGCGCCAGCAGCCTCCCCCAGGGAAGAAGAAACACCATATATTTT.

V gene TRBV27 combines with J gene TRBJ2-2; 10 nucleotides match TRBD2. The CDR3 has 16 residues. From germline, CDR1 is MNHEY and CDR2 SMNVEV (reference sequence). Trimming took 5 bases from V and 8 from J; bases not matched to a gene: 11. Written as DNA, the CDR3 is TGTGCCAGCAGTCCGCTAGCGGGAGATGGTAATGGGGAGCTGTTTTTT. The encoded protein is CASSPLAGDGNGELFF.

The chain is built from TRBV4-2 and TRBJ1-5; 11 bases align to TRBD1. J lost 5 bases, V lost 1 base, and 7 bases had no gene match. The CDR3 runs to 17 residues. Germline V gene lookup returns CDR1 LGHNA and CDR2 YNFKEQ. Written as DNA, the CDR3 is TGTGCCAGCAGCCAAGGCGGGCGGGACAGGGGGTATCAGCCCCAGCATTTT. Translation: CASSQGGRDRGYQPQHF.

The chain uses TRBV5-1 and TRBJ1-2, with D possibly being TRBD1 (6 bases). Germline CDR1 is SGHRS and CDR2 is YFSETQ. Between the trimmed V and J ends, which lost 7 bases and 8 bases, there was a span of 15 bases. This CDR3 contains 12 residues. As DNA, the CDR3 is TGCGCCAGCGGCCCAGGGGAACACGGCTACACCTTC. Encoded protein: CASGPGEHGYTF.

Ten or more counts support this clonotype. This chain joins TRBV5-1 and TRBJ1-2; D is undetermined. This CDR3 region has 14 residues. V lost 3 bases and J 5 bases, leaving 14 bases between the germline ends. CDR1 and CDR2 from the germline V gene are SGHRS and YFSETQ. CDR3 in DNA: TGCGCCAGCAGCTCAGGAAACAAGAATTATGGCTACACCTTC. The encoded protein is CASSSGNKNYGYTF.

Comments on this clonotype: Here the CDR3 omits its conserved ending phenylalanine or tryptophan, so a read error is the likely source. The chain is built from TRBV2 and TRBJ1-1; 9 bases match TRBD1. The CDR3 runs to 14 residues. The germline V gene has CDR1 SNHLY and CDR2 FYNNEI. V shed 1 base and J 6 bases; nucleotides not matched to a gene: 3. The CDR3 region is CASSEGGDRAEAFL. The CDR3 DNA reads as TGTGCCAGCAGTGAAGGTGGGGACAGGGCTGAAGCTTTCTTG.

This clonotype was counted between two and nine times. The CDR3 DNA is TGTGCCAGCAGTTGGGGAGATCAGCCCCAGCATTTT. Translated, it gives CASSWGDQPQHF. This rearrangement joins TRBV12-3 or TRBV12-4 to TRBJ1-5; D call uncertain. Trimming left V 4 bases short and J 5 bases short, with 6 bases between. The CDR3 contains 12 residues.

CDR3: CASSQGAGAYEQYF. The CDR3 nucleotides are TGTGCCAGCAGCCAAGGCGCGGGGGCCTACGAGCAGTACTTC. This sequence joins TRBV3-1 and TRBJ2-7; 7 bases fit TRBD2. Germline values: CDR1 LGHDT, CDR2 YNNKEL (reference sequence). CDR3 length equals 14 residues. V trimming: 1 base; J trimming: 2 bases; junction bases outside the gene matches: 2.

This rearrangement joins TRBV5-1 to TRBJ1-1; no firm D call. This CDR3 is built from 16 residues. Germline V gene data show CDR1 as SGHRS and CDR2 as YFSETQ. V was trimmed by 0 bases and J by 0 bases, leaving 12 bases between them. The CDR3 DNA reads TGCGCCAGCAGCTTGGGAACCCAGAACATGAACACTGAAGCTTTCTTT. Protein: CASSLGTQNMNTEAFF.

There are a few counts of this clonotype. The chain uses TRBV5-5 and TRBJ1-1; D is undetermined. V shed 3 bases and J shed 4 bases, with 10 bases lying between them. Germline assignment: CDR1 SGHKS and CDR2 YYEKEE (reference sequence). The CDR3 runs to 13 residues. The CDR3 loop is CASSWTKRTEAFF. The CDR3 DNA reads TGTGCCAGCAGCTGGACGAAGCGCACTGAAGCTTTCTTT. The whole variable domain, remainder taken from reference TRBV5-5 and TRBJ1-1, is DAGVTQSPTHLIKTRGQQVTLRCSPISGHKSVSWYQQVLGQGPQFIFQYYEKEERGRGNFPDRFSARQFPNYSSELNVNALLLGDSALYLCASSWTKRTEAFFGQGTRLTVV.

This clonotype was observed a handful of times. V gene TRBV20-1 combines with J gene TRBJ1-1; no reliable D call. The germline V and J ends were trimmed by 0 bases and 3 bases, with 11 bases remaining between them. The CDR3 contains 14 residues. In germline, CDR1 is DFQATT, CDR2 SNEGSKA (reference sequence). Written as DNA, the CDR3 is TGCAGTGCTAGAGATCTCCAGAATGACACTGAAGCTTTCTTT. Translated, it gives CSARDLQNDTEAFF.

In its sample, this clonotype was seen a few times. The V and J genes are TRBV4-3 and TRBJ1-6; D is unresolved. Between the trimmed V and J ends, which lost 0 bases and 0 bases, there was a span of 9 bases. The CDR3 has 17 residues. Germline-derived CDR1 and CDR2 are LGHNA and YSLEER. CDR3 DNA: TGCGCCAGCAGCCAAGATCGGCAGAGCTCCTATAATTCACCCCTCCACTTT. Translation gives CASSQDRQSSYNSPLHF.

This clonotype has more than one count but fewer than ten. V and J are TRBV12-3 or TRBV12-4 and TRBJ1-2; D might be TRBD1 (5 bases). This CDR3 comprises 12 residues. V lost 7 bases and J lost 2, with 8 bases in between. The CDR3 is CASTWGNYGYTF. In DNA, the CDR3 is TGTGCCAGCACATGGGGCAACTATGGCTACACCTTC.

The CDR3 loop is CSARDPRRSIDLTGNTIYF. The CDR3 DNA follows: TGCAGTGCTAGAGATCCAAGGAGGTCAATCGACCTCACTGGAAACACCATATATTTT. J is TRBJ1-3 and V is TRBV20-1; no firm D call. The V end lost 0 bases, the J end lost 2 bases, and 23 bases lay between the germline ends. CDR3 length: 19 amino acids. Germline lookup yields CDR1 DFQATT and CDR2 SNEGSKA (reference sequence).

The chain couples TRBV18 to TRBJ1-4, with unresolved D. The length of the CDR3 is 15 residues. Per the germline V gene, CDR1 is KGHSH and CDR2 is LQKENI. Trimming cost V 1 base and J 3 bases, with 9 bases left between them. The CDR3 reads CASSPRRGPNEKLFF. Written as DNA, the CDR3 is TGTGCCAGCTCACCACGCCGTGGTCCTAATGAAAAACTGTTTTTT.

The chain is built from TRBV4-3 and TRBJ2-2; D is unresolved. V lost 3 bases, J lost 4 bases, and 15 bases lay in between. The CDR3 loop spans 16 amino acids. The V gene's germline CDR1 is LGHNA and CDR2 YSLEER. CDR3 residues: CASSHIPGDLTGELFF. CDR3 DNA: TGCGCCAGCAGCCACATCCCAGGAGACCTCACCGGGGAGCTGTTTTTT.

This clonotype occurred a few times. The chain recombines TRBV12-3 or TRBV12-4 with TRBJ2-2, with unresolved D. V was trimmed by 7 bases and J by 6 bases, leaving 15 bases between them. The CDR3 runs 14 residues. The CDR3 is CASNINPGSGELFF. CDR3 nucleotide sequence: TGTGCCAGCAACATTAATCCGGGTTCCGGGGAGCTGTTTTTT.

The chain joins TRBV4-1 to TRBJ1-1; 7 bases are a match to TRBD1. V lost 4 bases to trimming and J lost 4 bases; unmatched junction nucleotides: 6. The CDR3 contains 14 residues. The V gene's germline CDR1 is MGHRA and CDR2 YSYEKL. This chain's CDR3 is CASSLDRVSTEAFF. The CDR3 coding sequence is TGCGCCAGCAGCCTTGACAGGGTGAGCACTGAAGCTTTCTTT.

The chain carries TRBV25-1 and TRBJ1-1; D unresolved. The V and J ends lost 6 bases and 1 base respectively, with 12 bases between them. This CDR3 is built from 14 residues. The germline CDR1 and CDR2 sequences are MGHDK and SYGVNS. The CDR3: CASSVGPSNTEAFF. As DNA, the CDR3 is TGTGCCAGCAGCGTTGGACCATCGAACACTGAAGCTTTCTTT.

Comment on this clonotype: The CDR3 end shows no conserved phenylalanine or tryptophan, and so a read error is likely. V is TRBV6-2 or TRBV6-3 and J is TRBJ2-2; 7 bases match TRBD2. The CDR3 sequence is 16 residues long. Per germline, CDR1 MNHEY and CDR2 SVGEGT. After removal of 5 bases from V and 0 bases from J, the junction contained 6 bases not matched to a gene. CDR3 in amino acids: CASSTFLAANTGELFL. The DNA of the CDR3 is TGTGCCAGCAGTACCTTCCTAGCGGCGAACACCGGGGAGCTGTTTTTG.

This clonotype came up a few times. The chain links TRBV12-3 or TRBV12-4 to TRBJ1-2; D gene ambiguous. V dropped 6 bases and J dropped 5 bases, with 16 bases sitting between them. The CDR3 loop spans 14 amino acids. The CDR3 here is CASSPRRLLYGYTF. CDR3 in DNA: TGTGCCAGCAGCCCCCGCCGGTTGCTTTATGGCTACACCTTC.